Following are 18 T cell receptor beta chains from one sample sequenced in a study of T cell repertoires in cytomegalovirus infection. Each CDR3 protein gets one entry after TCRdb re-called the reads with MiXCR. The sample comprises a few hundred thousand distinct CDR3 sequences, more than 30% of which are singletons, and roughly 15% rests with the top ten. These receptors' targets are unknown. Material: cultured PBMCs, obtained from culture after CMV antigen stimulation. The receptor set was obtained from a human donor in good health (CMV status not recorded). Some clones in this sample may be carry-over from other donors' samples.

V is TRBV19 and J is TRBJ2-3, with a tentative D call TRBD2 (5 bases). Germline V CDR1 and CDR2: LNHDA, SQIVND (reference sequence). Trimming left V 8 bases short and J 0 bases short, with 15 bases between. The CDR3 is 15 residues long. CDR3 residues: CASRAKGVSTDTQYF. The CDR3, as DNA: TGTGCCAGTCGGGCCAAGGGAGTAAGCACAGATACGCAGTATTTT.

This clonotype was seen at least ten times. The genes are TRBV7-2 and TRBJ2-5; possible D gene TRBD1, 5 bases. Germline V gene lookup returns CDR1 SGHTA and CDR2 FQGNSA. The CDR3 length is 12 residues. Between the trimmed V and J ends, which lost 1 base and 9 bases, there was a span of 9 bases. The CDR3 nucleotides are TGTGCCAGCAGCTTAGTTAGCAGGGCCCAGTACTTC. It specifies CASSLVSRAQYF.

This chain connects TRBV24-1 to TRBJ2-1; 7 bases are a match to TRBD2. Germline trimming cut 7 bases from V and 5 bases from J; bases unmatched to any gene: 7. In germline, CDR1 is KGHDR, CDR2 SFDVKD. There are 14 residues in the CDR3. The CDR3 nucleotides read TGTGCCACCAGCGACGGGGGGACCCACAATGAGCAGTTCTTC. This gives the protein CATSDGGTHNEQFF.

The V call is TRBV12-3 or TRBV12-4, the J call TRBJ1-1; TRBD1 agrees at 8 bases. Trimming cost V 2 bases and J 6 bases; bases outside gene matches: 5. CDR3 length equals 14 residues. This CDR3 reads CASSLPDRVAEAFF. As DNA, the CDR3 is TGTGCCAGCAGTTTACCGGACAGGGTTGCTGAAGCTTTCTTT.

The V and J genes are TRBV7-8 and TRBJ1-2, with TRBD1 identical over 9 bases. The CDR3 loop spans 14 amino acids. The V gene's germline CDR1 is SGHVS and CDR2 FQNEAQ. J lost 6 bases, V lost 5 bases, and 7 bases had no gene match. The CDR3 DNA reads TGTGCCAGCAGCGAGGGACAGGGATGGAATGGCTACACCTTC. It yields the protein CASSEGQGWNGYTF.

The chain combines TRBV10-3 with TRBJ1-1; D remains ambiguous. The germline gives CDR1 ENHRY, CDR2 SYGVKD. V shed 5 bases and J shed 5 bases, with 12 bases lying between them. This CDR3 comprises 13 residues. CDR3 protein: CAISLDPRTEAFF. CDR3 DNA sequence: TGTGCCATCAGTTTGGACCCGAGGACTGAAGCTTTCTTT.

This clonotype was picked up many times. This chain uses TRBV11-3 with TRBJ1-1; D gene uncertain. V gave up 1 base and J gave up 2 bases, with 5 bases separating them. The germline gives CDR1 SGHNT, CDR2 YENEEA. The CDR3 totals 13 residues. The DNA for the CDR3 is TGTGCCAGCAGCTTAGCGATCAACACTGAAGCTTTCTTT. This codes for CASSLAINTEAFF.

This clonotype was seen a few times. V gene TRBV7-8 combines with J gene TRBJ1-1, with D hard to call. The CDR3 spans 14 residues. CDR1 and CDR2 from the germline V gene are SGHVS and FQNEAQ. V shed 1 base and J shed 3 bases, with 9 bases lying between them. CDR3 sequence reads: CASSLGVWHTEAFF. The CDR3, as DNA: TGTGCCAGCAGCTTAGGTGTTTGGCACACTGAAGCTTTCTTT.

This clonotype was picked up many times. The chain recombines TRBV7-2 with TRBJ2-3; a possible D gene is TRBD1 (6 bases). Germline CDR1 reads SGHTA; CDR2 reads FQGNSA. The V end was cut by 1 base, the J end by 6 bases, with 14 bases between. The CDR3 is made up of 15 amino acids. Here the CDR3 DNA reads TGTGCCAGCAGCTTAGGATTAGGGGGAATGGATACGCAGTATTTT. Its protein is CASSLGLGGMDTQYF.

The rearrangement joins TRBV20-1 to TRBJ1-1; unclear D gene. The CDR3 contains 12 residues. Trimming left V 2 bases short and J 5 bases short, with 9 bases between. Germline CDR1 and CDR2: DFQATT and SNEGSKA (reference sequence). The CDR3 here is CSARKGGTEAFF. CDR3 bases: TGCAGTGCTAGAAAGGGAGGGACTGAAGCTTTCTTT.

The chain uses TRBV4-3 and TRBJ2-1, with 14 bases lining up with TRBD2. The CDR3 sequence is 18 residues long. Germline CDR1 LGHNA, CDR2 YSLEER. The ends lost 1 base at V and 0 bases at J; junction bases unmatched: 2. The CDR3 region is CASSQGLAGGYSYNEQFF. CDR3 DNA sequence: TGCGCCAGCAGCCAAGGACTAGCGGGAGGGTACTCCTACAATGAGCAGTTCTTC.

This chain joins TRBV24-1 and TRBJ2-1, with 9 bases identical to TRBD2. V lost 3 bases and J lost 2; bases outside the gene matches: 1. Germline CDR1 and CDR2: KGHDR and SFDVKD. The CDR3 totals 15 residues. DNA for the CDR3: TGTGCCACCAGTGATATAGCGGGGGCCTACAATGAGCAGTTCTTC. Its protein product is CATSDIAGAYNEQFF.

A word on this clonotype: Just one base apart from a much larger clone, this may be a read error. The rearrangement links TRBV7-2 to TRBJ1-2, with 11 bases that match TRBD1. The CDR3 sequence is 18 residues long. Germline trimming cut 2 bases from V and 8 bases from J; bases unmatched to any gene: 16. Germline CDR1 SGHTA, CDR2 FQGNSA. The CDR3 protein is CASSLMLRTGGQLGGYTF. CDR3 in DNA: TGTGCCAGCAGCTTAATGTTGCGGACAGGGGGCCAGCTGGGAGGCTACACCTTC.

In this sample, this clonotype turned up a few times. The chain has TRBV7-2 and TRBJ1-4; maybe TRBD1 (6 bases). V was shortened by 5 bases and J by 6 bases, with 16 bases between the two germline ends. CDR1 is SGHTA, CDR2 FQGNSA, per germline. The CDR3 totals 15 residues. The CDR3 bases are TGTGCCAGCAGCCCAAGCGGCAGGGGAGATGAAAAACTGTTTTTT. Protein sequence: CASSPSGRGDEKLFF.

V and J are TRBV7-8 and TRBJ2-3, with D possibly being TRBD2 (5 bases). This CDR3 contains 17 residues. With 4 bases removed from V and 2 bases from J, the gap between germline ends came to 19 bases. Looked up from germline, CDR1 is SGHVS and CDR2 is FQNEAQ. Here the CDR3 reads CASSSDYLGSYTDTQYF. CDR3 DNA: TGTGCCAGCAGCTCCGATTATTTGGGGAGCTACACAGATACGCAGTATTTT.

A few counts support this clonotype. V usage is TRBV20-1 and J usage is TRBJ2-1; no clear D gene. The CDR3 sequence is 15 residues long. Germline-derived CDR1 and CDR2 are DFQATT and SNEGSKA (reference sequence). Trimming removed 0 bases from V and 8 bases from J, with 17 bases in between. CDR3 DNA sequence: TGCAGTGCTAGAGATATTCATTATAGTTGGGATGAGCAGTTCTTC. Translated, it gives CSARDIHYSWDEQFF.

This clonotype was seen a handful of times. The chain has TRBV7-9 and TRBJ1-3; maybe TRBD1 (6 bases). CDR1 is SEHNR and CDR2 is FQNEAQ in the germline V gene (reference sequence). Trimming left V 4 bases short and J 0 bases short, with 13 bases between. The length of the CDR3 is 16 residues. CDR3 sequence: CASSSWDTRSGNTIYF. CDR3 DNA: TGTGCCAGCAGCTCCTGGGACACCCGCTCTGGAAACACCATATATTTT.

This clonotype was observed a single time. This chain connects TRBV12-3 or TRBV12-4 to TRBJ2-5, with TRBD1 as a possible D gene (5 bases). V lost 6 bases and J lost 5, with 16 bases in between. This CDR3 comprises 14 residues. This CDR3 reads CASSATSWGETQYF. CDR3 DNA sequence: TGTGCCAGCAGCGCCACGTCCTGGGGCGAGACCCAGTACTTC.